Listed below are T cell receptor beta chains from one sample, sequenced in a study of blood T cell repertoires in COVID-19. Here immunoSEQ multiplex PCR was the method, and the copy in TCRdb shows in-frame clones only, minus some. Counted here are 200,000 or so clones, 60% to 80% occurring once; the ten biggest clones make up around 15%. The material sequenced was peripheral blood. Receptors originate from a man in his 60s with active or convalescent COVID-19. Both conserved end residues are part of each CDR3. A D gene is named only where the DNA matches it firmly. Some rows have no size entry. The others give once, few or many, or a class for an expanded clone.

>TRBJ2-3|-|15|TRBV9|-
TGTGCCAGCAGCGCGGCGGGGCCGGACACAGATACGCAGTATTTT
CASSAAGPDTDTQYF
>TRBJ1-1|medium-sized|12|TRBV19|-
TGTGCCAGTAGCGGGGGAAACACTGAAGCTTTCTTT
CASSGGNTEAFF
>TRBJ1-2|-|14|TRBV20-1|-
TGCAGTGCTAGTCCGTTTCGGGAGTTTGGAGGCTACACCTTC
CSASPFREFGGYTF
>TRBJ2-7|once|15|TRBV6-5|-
TGTGCCAGCAGGTACAACAGGGAAAGCTCCTACGAGCAGTACTTC
CASRYNRESSYEQYF
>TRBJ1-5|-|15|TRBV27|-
TGTGCCAGCAGCCTTAGGGCCCTGGGGCATCAGCCCCAGCATTTT
CASSLRALGHQPQHF
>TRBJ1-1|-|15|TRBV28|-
TGTGCCAGCAGCCCGCTTACAGGGTTTGACACTGAAGCTTTCTTT
CASSPLTGFDTEAFF
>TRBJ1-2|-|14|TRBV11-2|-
TGTGCCAGCAGCCCCGGTGAAGGGGTGCATGGCTACACCTTC
CASSPGEGVHGYTF
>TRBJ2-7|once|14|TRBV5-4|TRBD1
TGTGCCAGCAGCGGGGACAGGGGGCTCTACGAGCAGTACTTC
CASSGDRGLYEQYF
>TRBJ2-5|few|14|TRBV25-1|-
TGTGCCAGCAGTGAGGGTGGAGGGGGCGAGACCCAGTACTTC
CASSEGGGGETQYF
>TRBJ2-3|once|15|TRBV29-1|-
TGCAGCGTGCGGGACCTTAGAGGATCGCCAGATACGCAGTATTTT
CSVRDLRGSPDTQYF
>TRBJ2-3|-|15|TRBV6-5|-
TGTGCCAGCAGTTACTCTATAGAATTCGGAGATACGCAGTATTTT
CASSYSIEFGDTQYF
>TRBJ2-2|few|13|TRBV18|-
TGTGCCAGCTCACCACCAAGCGATGGGGAGCTGTTTTTT
CASSPPSDGELFF
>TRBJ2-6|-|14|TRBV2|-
TGTGCCAGCAGTGAGGCGGGCGGGGCCAACGTCCTGACTTTC
CASSEAGGANVLTF
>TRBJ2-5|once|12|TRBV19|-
TGTGCCAGTAGCACCTTGCAGGGCACCCAGTACTTC
CASSTLQGTQYF
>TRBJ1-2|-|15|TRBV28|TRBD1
TGTGCCAGCAGACCCCTAGGGCAGGGGGACTATGGCTACACCTTC
CASRPLGQGDYGYTF
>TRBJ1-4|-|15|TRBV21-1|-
TGTGCCAGCAGCACTCCCGGGACAGGGGTGGCAAAACTGTTTTTT
CASSTPGTGVAKLFF
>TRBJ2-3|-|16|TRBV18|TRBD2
TGTGCCAGCTCACCAGGGACTAGCGGGAGGACAGATACGCAGTATTTT
CASSPGTSGRTDTQYF
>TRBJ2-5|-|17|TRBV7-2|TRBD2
TGTGCCAGCAGCTCCGGACTAGCGGGAGAGTCCCAAGAGACCCAGTACTTC
CASSSGLAGESQETQYF
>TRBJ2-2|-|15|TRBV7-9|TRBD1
TGTGCCAGCAGCTTAGATCTACAGGGGACCGGGGAGCTGTTTTTT
CASSLDLQGTGELFF
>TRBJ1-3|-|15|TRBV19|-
TGTGCCACCTCAAAGTTATCCAGCTCTGGAAACACCATATATTTT
CATSKLSSSGNTIYF
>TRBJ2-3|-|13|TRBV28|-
TGTGCCAGCAGCCAGACAGGCACAGATACGCAGTATTTT
CASSQTGTDTQYF
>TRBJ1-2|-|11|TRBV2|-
TGTGCCAGCCCAATAACAGGAGGCTACACCTTC
CASPITGGYTF
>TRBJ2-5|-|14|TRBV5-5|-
TGTGCCAGCAGCCCGACAGGACTCCAAGAGACCCAGTACTTC
CASSPTGLQETQYF
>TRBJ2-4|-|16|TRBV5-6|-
TGTGCCAGCAACGCCCGAGGTATGATAGCCAAAAACATTCAGTACTTC
CASNARGMIAKNIQYF
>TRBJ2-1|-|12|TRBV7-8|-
TGTGCCAGCAGCCTTAGTATCGTTGAGCAGTTCTTC
CASSLSIVEQFF
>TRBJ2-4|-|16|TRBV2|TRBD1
TGTGCCAGCAGTGAGGACAGGGGGCTTACCAAAAACATTCAGTACTTC
CASSEDRGLTKNIQYF
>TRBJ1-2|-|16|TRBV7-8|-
TGTGCCAGCAGCTTAGGGGTACCGCGGACAGATTACGGCTACACCTTC
CASSLGVPRTDYGYTF
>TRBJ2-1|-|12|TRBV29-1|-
TGCAGCGTTGAAGTCGGCTACAATGAGCAGTTCTTC
CSVEVGYNEQFF
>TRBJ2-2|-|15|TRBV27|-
TGTGCCAGTCGCCACAGCGGTCGTAACACCGGGGAGCTGTTTTTT
CASRHSGRNTGELFF
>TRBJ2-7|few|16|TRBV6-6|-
TGTGCCAGCAGTTACTCGCTGGCGGTTAGCTCCTACGAGCAGTACTTC
CASSYSLAVSSYEQYF
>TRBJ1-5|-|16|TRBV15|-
TGTGCCACCAGCACTGGAGGGACGGCTAGCAATCAGCCCCAGCATTTT
CATSTGGTASNQPQHF
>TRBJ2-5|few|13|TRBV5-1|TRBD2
TGCGCCAGCGGCCCCGAAGCGGGGGAGACCCAGTACTTC
CASGPEAGETQYF
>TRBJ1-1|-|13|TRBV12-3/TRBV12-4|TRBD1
TGTGCCAGCAGTTATACAGGGGGCGAGTCGGCTTTCTTT
CASSYTGGESAFF
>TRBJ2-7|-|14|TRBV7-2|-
TGTGCCAGCAGCTTAGCTACGGAGTACTACGAGCAGTACTTC
CASSLATEYYEQYF
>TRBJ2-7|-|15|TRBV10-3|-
TGTGCCATCAGTGATACAGACCCAGGGGACTACGAGCAGTACTTC
CAISDTDPGDYEQYF
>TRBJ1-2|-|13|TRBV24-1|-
TGTGCCACCAGTTTGGGGGGGGCCCATGGCTACACCTTC
CATSLGGAHGYTF